The rows below give T cell receptor beta chains drawn from one sample of a study of blood T cell repertoires in COVID-19. Here immunoSEQ multiplex PCR was the method, and the copy in TCRdb shows in-frame clones only, minus some. The sample shows about 150,000 clones, 65% to 85% of them seen only once. Sequenced input: peripheral blood. The receptors shown here come from a woman in her forties or fifties with acute or convalescent COVID-19. Each CDR3 is given with its conserved first and last residue. Fields, in order: D gene, clone size, J gene, V gene, CDR3 DNA, CDR3 protein. D genes are given only for firm matches. Size tells how often a clone was seen (once, few, many) or the class of an expanded clone, and some rows leave it out.

TRBD1	NA	TRBJ1-6	TRBV27	TGTGCCAGCAGTTGGGACAGGGTTCTTTCACCCCTCCACTTT	CASSWDRVLSPLHF
TRBD1	few	TRBJ1-2	TRBV6-5	TGTGCCAGCAGTCGCAGGGGGCGAGCTAACTATGGCTACACCTTC	CASSRRGRANYGYTF
NA	NA	TRBJ2-7	TRBV5-1	TGCGCCAGCAGCTTGGACAGGTCCACCGAGCAGTACTTC	CASSLDRSTEQYF
TRBD2	once	TRBJ2-3	TRBV2	TGTGCCAGCAGTCCCCCGACTAGCCCCTGGGATACGCAGTATTTT	CASSPPTSPWDTQYF
NA	NA	TRBJ2-7	TRBV27	TGTGCCAGCAGTCCAACCGTAGAGAGCTCCTACGAGCAGTACTTC	CASSPTVESSYEQYF
NA	NA	TRBJ1-2	TRBV6-2/TRBV6-3	TGTGCCAGCAGTTACGAGGGATACGATGGCTACACCTTC	CASSYEGYDGYTF
TRBD2	NA	TRBJ2-2	TRBV7-2	TGTGCCAGCAGCCCCGGACTAGCGGGGGAAGGCGGGGAGCTGTTTTTT	CASSPGLAGEGGELFF
NA	NA	TRBJ2-7	TRBV6-6	TGTGCCAGCAGTTACCGGGACGAGCAGTACTTC	CASSYRDEQYF
NA	NA	TRBJ2-1	TRBV3-1/TRBV3-2	TGTGCCAGCAGCCTTGTCGTGGGGGCAAGTGAGCAGTTCTTC	CASSLVVGASEQFF
TRBD1	NA	TRBJ1-5	TRBV18	TGTGCCAGCTCACCTGTAGGAGGGGGCGAGGTTAAGCCCCAGCATTTT	CASSPVGGGEVKPQHF
NA	NA	TRBJ2-7	TRBV7-9	TGTGCCAGCGGTGAAACGGGACACCCATACGAGCAGTACTTC	CASGETGHPYEQYF
NA	once	TRBJ1-6	TRBV27	TGTGCCAGCAGGGCGGCAGGGTTTAATTCACCCCTCCACTTT	CASRAAGFNSPLHF
NA	once	TRBJ2-3	TRBV27	TGTGCCAGCAGTTTTCAGGGCCCAGATACGCAGTATTTT	CASSFQGPDTQYF
NA	NA	TRBJ2-5	TRBV5-6	TGTGCCAGCAGCTACTACGAGACCCAGTACTTC	CASSYYETQYF
TRBD2	NA	TRBJ2-1	TRBV7-3	TGTGCCAGCAGCTTAGGCGGGGGAGACTACAATGAGCAGTTCTTC	CASSLGGGDYNEQFF
TRBD1	NA	TRBJ1-4	TRBV19	TGTGCCAGTGGGACAGGGGGTTATGGAACTAATGAAAAACTGTTTTTT	CASGTGGYGTNEKLFF
NA	NA	TRBJ1-6	TRBV7-2	TGTGCCAGCAAGGCGGGTTATTCACCCCTCCACTTT	CASKAGYSPLHF
TRBD1	NA	TRBJ2-2	TRBV7-6	TGTGCCAGCAGCTTACAGGGGGCCAACACCGGGGAGCTGTTTTTT	CASSLQGANTGELFF
TRBD1	NA	TRBJ2-1	TRBV12-5	TGTGCTAGTGGTTTGGTACCCGGACAGGGATACAATGAGCAGTTCTTC	CASGLVPGQGYNEQFF
NA	NA	TRBJ1-6	TRBV2	TGTGCCAGCAGTCAAGGCACTTTCTCGGATTCACCCCTCCACTTT	CASSQGTFSDSPLHF
TRBD1	NA	TRBJ2-7	TRBV7-9	TGTGCCAGCAGCTTACGGGACAGTATAAGTGAGCAGTACTTC	CASSLRDSISEQYF
TRBD1	few	TRBJ2-2	TRBV7-8	TGTGCCAGCAGTCCCCTTGTTATCAGGGGGCCCAAGGGTGAACTGTTTTTT	CASSPLVIRGPKGELFF
TRBD1	NA	TRBJ2-3	TRBV29-1	TGCAGCGTCGCCCGGGACAGGGTAACAGATACGCAGTATTTT	CSVARDRVTDTQYF
NA	NA	TRBJ1-1	TRBV28	TGTGCCAGCATATCCCAGACTCAAGCTTTCTTT	CASISQTQAFF
TRBD1	few	TRBJ1-2	TRBV9	TGTGCCAGCAGCGTAGTAACAGGGGAATATGGCTACACCTTC	CASSVVTGEYGYTF
NA	NA	TRBJ1-5	TRBV6-5	TGTGCCATCTCACAGGGCGGGAATCAGCCCCAGCATTTT	CAISQGGNQPQHF
NA	NA	TRBJ1-1	TRBV29-1	TGCAGCGTCCCCAGGGCAGGTAACACTGAAGCTTTCTTT	CSVPRAGNTEAFF
NA	NA	TRBJ2-7	TRBV5-1	TGCGCCAGCAGCTTCGACAGCTCCAGCTCCTACGAGCAGTACTTC	CASSFDSSSSYEQYF
TRBD2	NA	TRBJ2-3	TRBV5-4	TGTGCCAGCAGCGCCGGGGGGGGTGATACGCAGTATTTT	CASSAGGGDTQYF
NA	NA	TRBJ1-1	TRBV7-9	TGTGCCAGCGGACTGACAGGTAACACTGAAGCTTTCTTT	CASGLTGNTEAFF
NA	NA	TRBJ1-3	TRBV9	TGTGCCAGCAGCGTAACTAAAAACACCATATATTTT	CASSVTKNTIYF